These T cell receptor beta chains were read from a single sample in a study of blood T cell repertoires in COVID-19. Profiled with immunoSEQ multiplex PCR; TCRdb holds only in-frame clones, not every one. This repertoire shows a few hundred thousand clones, approximately 81% found once; its top ten account for about 3.4%. The sample was peripheral blood. The receptors stem from a woman aged 18-30 years with acute or convalescent COVID-19. Both conserved end residues are part of each CDR3. Fields, in order: D gene, J gene, V gene, CDR3 DNA, CDR3 protein. The D gene is left open where the match is weak.

d_call: .; j_call: TRBJ1-5; v_call: TRBV10-3; cdr3_nt: TGTGCCATCTCCACAGGAGGGGATCAGCCCCAGCATTTT; cdr3_aa: CAISTGGDQPQHF
d_call: TRBD2; j_call: TRBJ2-7; v_call: TRBV7-2; cdr3_nt: TGTGCCAGCAGCTCTCAAGGGGTAGCGGGAGACAACGAGCAGTACTTC; cdr3_aa: CASSSQGVAGDNEQYF
d_call: .; j_call: TRBJ1-6; v_call: TRBV7-8; cdr3_nt: TGTGCCAGCAGCCCCCGGGCCGGGGGTAATTCACCCCTCCACTTT; cdr3_aa: CASSPRAGGNSPLHF
d_call: TRBD2; j_call: TRBJ2-2; v_call: TRBV28; cdr3_nt: TGTGCCAGCAGCATACCCGGGACTAGCGGGAGGAGAGGTGGGGAGCTGTTTTTT; cdr3_aa: CASSIPGTSGRRGGELFF
d_call: TRBD1; j_call: TRBJ1-1; v_call: TRBV3-1/TRBV3-2; cdr3_nt: TGTGCCAGCAGTTACCCGGGACAGACATCGAACACTGAAGCTTTCTTT; cdr3_aa: CASSYPGQTSNTEAFF
d_call: .; j_call: TRBJ1-4; v_call: TRBV2; cdr3_nt: TGTGCCAGCAGGGAGGACGTTGGGGAAAAACTGTTTTTT; cdr3_aa: CASREDVGEKLFF
d_call: TRBD2; j_call: TRBJ2-3; v_call: TRBV30; cdr3_nt: TGTGCCTGGAGGGGCGCCCGGACTAGCGGGTCCGGCACAGATACGCAGTATTTT; cdr3_aa: CAWRGARTSGSGTDTQYF
d_call: TRBD1; j_call: TRBJ2-1; v_call: TRBV5-1; cdr3_nt: TGCGCCAGCAGCACCGGACAGGGAACCTCCTACAATGAGCAGTTCTTC; cdr3_aa: CASSTGQGTSYNEQFF
d_call: .; j_call: TRBJ2-3; v_call: TRBV15; cdr3_nt: TGTGCCACCAGCAGAGAGGGAGCGGCAGATACGCAGTATTTT; cdr3_aa: CATSREGAADTQYF
d_call: TRBD2; j_call: TRBJ2-1; v_call: TRBV6-5; cdr3_nt: TGTGCCAGCAGTCAGCTAGCGGGCGTCAATGAGCAGTTCTTC; cdr3_aa: CASSQLAGVNEQFF
d_call: TRBD2; j_call: TRBJ2-7; v_call: TRBV4-3; cdr3_nt: TGCGCCAGCAGCCAAGATCTCGGGACTAGCGGAACCTACGAGCAGTACTTC; cdr3_aa: CASSQDLGTSGTYEQYF
d_call: .; j_call: TRBJ1-1; v_call: TRBV6-2/TRBV6-3; cdr3_nt: TGTGCCAGCAGTTACGGACAGAACACTGAAGCTTTCTTT; cdr3_aa: CASSYGQNTEAFF
d_call: TRBD1; j_call: TRBJ1-4; v_call: TRBV7-2; cdr3_nt: TGTGCCAGCAGCCAGAAGACAGGGGGCGGAGGTGAAAAACTGTTTTTT; cdr3_aa: CASSQKTGGGGEKLFF
d_call: .; j_call: TRBJ1-2; v_call: TRBV11-2; cdr3_nt: TGTGCCAGCAGCCCCCCGGCAGGTTACTCCTATGGCTACACCTTC; cdr3_aa: CASSPPAGYSYGYTF
d_call: TRBD1; j_call: TRBJ1-2; v_call: TRBV5-4; cdr3_nt: TGTGCCAGCAGCCTGCGGACAGGGGCCATCTATGGCTACACCTTC; cdr3_aa: CASSLRTGAIYGYTF
d_call: .; j_call: TRBJ2-7; v_call: TRBV5-6; cdr3_nt: TGTGCCAGCAGCCCGTCCCTTACAGGAACCTACGAGCAGTACTTC; cdr3_aa: CASSPSLTGTYEQYF
d_call: .; j_call: TRBJ2-5; v_call: TRBV7-2; cdr3_nt: TGTGCCAGCAGCCAGCAGGGGTTCCAAGAGACCCAGTACTTC; cdr3_aa: CASSQQGFQETQYF
d_call: .; j_call: TRBJ2-3; v_call: TRBV21-1; cdr3_nt: TGTGCCAGCAGCAAATTTCCCCCGCGCGGCGCCCACATGGTGGATACGCAGTATTTT; cdr3_aa: CASSKFPPRGAHMVDTQYF
d_call: TRBD1; j_call: TRBJ1-6; v_call: TRBV19; cdr3_nt: TGTGCCAGTAGCCCGACAGGGGATAATTCACCCCTCCACTTT; cdr3_aa: CASSPTGDNSPLHF
d_call: TRBD1; j_call: TRBJ1-4; v_call: TRBV7-9; cdr3_nt: TGTGCCAGCAGCCCCCCCGGGACAGAGAATGAAAAACTGTTTTTT; cdr3_aa: CASSPPGTENEKLFF